These 31 T cell receptor beta chains came from one sample sequenced in a study of neurological immune-mediated disorders (dated by TCRdb to the late 2010s). Receptor amplification or capture employed 5' RACE. Reads for this sample came from an Illumina HiSeq 2500. In-frame beta chains were kept once TCRdb had trimmed the public reads at Q25 with fastp and called clones with MiXCR. CDR3 protein duplicates are merged, each entry listing the most common genes and DNA. This sample holds over 60,000 distinct CDR3 sequences; around 4.8% were observed only once. The leading ten clones occupy approximately 3.5% of the sample. Sequencing was done on a sample of PBMCs. These receptors were taken from a woman in her forties or fifties with multiple sclerosis.

Details on this clonotype: A much more abundant neighbour one base away suggests this may be a read error. As the CDR3 is not closed by the conserved phenylalanine or tryptophan, this likely results from a read error. The chain recombines TRBV3-1 with TRBJ1-6, with a tentative D call TRBD1 (6 bases). Per the germline V gene, CDR1 is LGHDT and CDR2 is YNNKEL (reference sequence). V gave up 5 bases and J gave up 7 bases, with 15 bases separating them. There are 15 residues in the CDR3. The DNA of the CDR3 is TGTGCCAGCAGCAGGAGAGGGGGAATCAATTCACCCCTCCACCTT. Translating gives CASSRRGGINSPLHL.

In its sample, this clonotype was seen many times. The chain couples TRBV29-1 to TRBJ1-4; 9 bases are shared with TRBD1. Germline V lookup: CDR1 SQVTM, CDR2 ANQGSEA. The V gene end was trimmed by 4 bases and the J gene end by 0 bases; junction bases not matched to a gene: 6. This CDR3 contains 16 residues. The CDR3, as DNA: TGCAGCGTTGGGGGGACAGGGTCTGCAACTAATGAAAAACTGTTTTTT. Translating gives CSVGGTGSATNEKLFF.

This clonotype was found many times. The CDR3 reads CSARGVSTDTQYF. The CDR3, as DNA: TGCAGTGCTAGGGGGGTTTCTACAGATACGCAGTATTTT. This rearrangement joins TRBV20-1 to TRBJ2-3; D might be TRBD1 or TRBD2, each matching 5 bases. The CDR3 has 13 residues. The germline V gene encodes CDR1 DFQATT and CDR2 SNEGSKA (reference sequence). The V end was cut by 3 bases, the J end by 3 bases, with 10 bases between.

This chain connects TRBV5-1 to TRBJ2-3; a weak D match, TRBD2 (7 bases). Deletions cut 7 bases from V and 0 bases from J, with 12 bases between. Looked up from germline, CDR1 is SGHRS and CDR2 is YFSETQ. This CDR3 is built from 14 residues. CDR3 amino acids: CASRGAGSTDTQYF. CDR3 DNA sequence: TGCGCCAGCCGGGGGGCAGGGAGCACAGATACGCAGTATTTT.

In this sample, this clonotype turned up many times. V is TRBV12-3 or TRBV12-4 and J is TRBJ2-5; D is perhaps TRBD1 or TRBD2 (5 bases each). The V end lost 2 bases, the J end lost 5 bases, and 12 bases lay between the germline ends. CDR3 length: 14 residues. The CDR3 loop reads CASSLLGAGETQYF. The DNA for the CDR3 is TGTGCCAGCAGTTTACTCGGGGCTGGCGAGACCCAGTACTTC.

DNA for the CDR3: TGTGCCAGCAGTTTAGCGCGAGTCAGGGTAGACACCGGGGAGCTGTTTTTT. This sequence encodes CASSLARVRVDTGELFF. V and J are TRBV12-3 or TRBV12-4 and TRBJ2-2; a weak D match, TRBD1 (5 bases). CDR3 length: 17 residues. The V gene lost 0 bases and the J gene lost 3 bases, with 14 bases spanning the gap.

The V call is TRBV12-3 or TRBV12-4, the J call TRBJ2-4; 9 bases match TRBD2. The ends lost 1 base at V and 5 bases at J; junction bases unmatched: 3. The CDR3 spans 15 residues. Written as DNA, the CDR3 is TGTGCCAGCAGTTTAGGGGCGGGGGGGGAAAACATTCAGTACTTC. This codes for CASSLGAGGENIQYF.

This clonotype was counted ten times or more. The V and J genes are TRBV7-6 and TRBJ2-1; D is possibly TRBD1 or TRBD2 (6 bases each). Germline loops: CDR1 SGHVS, CDR2 FNYEAQ. V was cut by 5 bases and J by 3 bases, with 17 bases left in between. The CDR3 is 16 residues long. The CDR3 sequence is CASSHNGGPIYNEQFF. The CDR3 region has the DNA TGTGCCAGCAGCCATAACGGGGGCCCGATCTACAATGAGCAGTTCTTC.

This clonotype was seen at least ten times. This rearrangement joins TRBV5-1 to TRBJ1-6; 10 bases align to TRBD1. CDR3 length: 16 residues. Germline-derived CDR1 and CDR2 are SGHRS and YFSETQ. Unmatched junction bases numbered 5, after V lost 0 bases and J lost 8 bases. The CDR3 DNA reads TGCGCCAGCAGCTTGGCCCCGGGGACAGGGGATTCACCCCTCCACTTT. Residues: CASSLAPGTGDSPLHF. Together with reference TRBV5-1 and TRBJ1-6, the CDR3 gives the full variable domain: KAGVTQTPRYLIKTRGQQVTLSCSPISGHRSVSWYQQTPGQGLQFLFEYFSETQRNKGNFPGRFSGRQFSNSRSEMNVSTLELGDSALYLCASSLAPGTGDSPLHFGNGTRLTVT.

This clonotype has ten or more counts. J is TRBJ1-6 and V is TRBV20-1; perhaps TRBD1 as D (5 bases). This CDR3 contains 15 residues. The germline V and J ends were trimmed by 4 bases and 10 bases, with 20 bases remaining between them. Germline loops: CDR1 DFQATT, CDR2 SNEGSKA (reference sequence). The CDR3 nucleotides are TGCAGTGCTATTATTGGGGGGGTTGAGGTATCACCCCTCCACTTT. Amino acid sequence: CSAIIGGVEVSPLHF.

Notes on this clonotype: At one of its ends the junction is not consistent with the germline gene, which may arise from a read error. The J gene is TRBJ1-5, the V gene TRBV6-6; 12 positions agree with TRBD1. CDR1 and CDR2 from the germline V gene are MNHNY and SVGAGI (reference sequence). The CDR3 has 17 amino acids. CDR3 sequence (DNA): TGTGCCAGCAGTCTAGGGGCGGGACAGGGGGCTTGGCAGCCCCAGAATTTT. It is translated as CASSLGAGQGAWQPQNF.

The sample holds many counts of this clonotype. The chain uses TRBV11-2 and TRBJ1-3, with D possibly matching TRBD1 (6 bases). Germline V gene data show CDR1 as SGHAT and CDR2 as FQNNGV. Trimming left V 5 bases short and J 2 bases short, with 10 bases between. CDR3 length: 14 residues. CDR3 in DNA: TGTGCCAGCAGCCACACAGGGACTGGAAACACCATATATTTT. It is translated as CASSHTGTGNTIYF.

This clonotype was found many times. The V and J genes are TRBV5-1 and TRBJ2-7; D perhaps matches TRBD2 (6 bases). The length of the CDR3 is 16 residues. CDR1 is SGHRS, CDR2 YFSETQ, per germline. Deletions cut 0 bases from V and 4 bases from J, with 17 bases between. CDR3 protein: CASSLAYGSPGYEQYF. The CDR3 nucleotides read TGCGCCAGCAGCTTGGCCTACGGGAGCCCGGGGTACGAGCAGTACTTC.

This clonotype was counted ten times or more. The chain has TRBV9 and TRBJ2-7; no firm D call. Germline CDR1 is SGDLS and CDR2 is YYNGEE. The CDR3 spans 11 residues. The CDR3 DNA follows: TGTGCAACAAAATGGGGCTACGAGCAGTACTTC. Its translation is CATKWGYEQYF.

V and J are TRBV18 and TRBJ2-5; D is unresolved. The CDR3 is 13 residues long. V dropped 5 bases and J dropped 2 bases, with 9 bases sitting between them. Germline V gene lookup returns CDR1 KGHSH and CDR2 LQKENI. The CDR3 is CASSGSSQETQYF. For the CDR3, the DNA is TGTGCCAGCTCAGGGTCTAGTCAAGAGACCCAGTACTTC.

This clonotype was counted at least ten times. The junction departs from germline at one end; a sequencing error may be responsible. This rearrangement joins TRBV5-6 to TRBJ1-5, with unresolved D. CDR1 SGHDT and CDR2 YYEEEE come from the germline V gene. The CDR3 totals 12 residues. The CDR3 loop is CASSRDGQPQNF. The CDR3 nucleotides read TGTGCCAGCAGCAGGGATGGTCAGCCCCAGAATTTT.

The sample holds a few counts of this clonotype. The chain uses TRBV7-6 and TRBJ2-2; D may be TRBD1 or TRBD2 (5 bases each). V shed 0 bases and J shed 6 bases, with 8 bases lying between them. Per the germline V gene, CDR1 is SGHVS and CDR2 is FNYEAQ. The CDR3 totals 14 residues. CDR3 sequence (DNA): TGTGCCAGCAGCTTAGCACCGGGGCCCGGGGAGCTGTTTTTT. Protein sequence: CASSLAPGPGELFF.

This clonotype occurred many times. The J gene is TRBJ2-5, the V gene TRBV6-6; D gene ambiguous. Trimming left V 0 bases short and J 1 base short, with 9 bases between. Germline V gene sequence: CDR1 MNHNY, CDR2 SVGAGI (reference sequence). The CDR3 has 15 amino acids. CDR3 sequence (DNA): TGTGCCAGCAGTTACTCAAGGGTAACCCAAGAGACCCAGTACTTC. Amino acids: CASSYSRVTQETQYF.

This clonotype came up a few times. Germline and junction disagree at one end, which may indicate a read error. This chain links TRBV5-1 with TRBJ1-6, with a possible D match to TRBD1 (5 bases). Germline V gene data show CDR1 as SGHRS and CDR2 as YFSETQ. The CDR3 covers 13 residues. The CDR3 DNA follows: TGCGCCAGCAGCTCGACTGGGGACCCACCCCTCAACTTT. It specifies CASSSTGDPPLNF.

This clonotype was found many times. The rearrangement uses TRBV12-3 or TRBV12-4 and TRBJ2-5, with unresolved D. V was clipped by 5 bases and J by 6 bases, with 13 bases between them. This CDR3 comprises 13 residues. CDR3 protein: CASSPSGRKTQYF. CDR3 nucleotide sequence: TGTGCCAGCAGTCCTTCGGGTAGAAAGACCCAGTACTTC.

This clonotype was observed at least ten times. This rearrangement joins TRBV20-1 to TRBJ2-5, with TRBD2 matching over 11 bases. The germline V gene has CDR1 DFQATT and CDR2 SNEGSKA (reference sequence). CDR3 size: 16 residues. With 4 bases clipped from V and 0 bases from J, the junction kept 7 bases outside the gene matches. The CDR3 here is CSANLLAGEYQETQYF. In DNA, the CDR3 is TGCAGTGCTAACCTACTAGCGGGGGAGTACCAAGAGACCCAGTACTTC.

This clonotype was counted at least ten times. CDR3 sequence reads: CASSGSSDTQYF. In nucleotides, the CDR3 is TGTGCCAGCAGCGGTTCCAGCGATACGCAGTATTTT. The chain is built from TRBV7-9 and TRBJ2-3; no firm D call. The CDR3 consists of 12 residues. The germline V and J ends were trimmed by 5 bases and 6 bases, with 9 bases remaining between them. CDR1 and CDR2 (germline): SEHNR, FQNEAQ (reference sequence).

V is TRBV5-1 and J is TRBJ2-7; unclear D gene. The CDR3 is made up of 13 amino acids. V shed 8 bases and J shed 5 bases, with 17 bases lying between them. CDR1 and CDR2 (germline): SGHRS, YFSETQ. The CDR3 DNA is TGCGCCAGTTATGACCTAAGGATAAACGAGCAGTACTTC. This gives the protein CASYDLRINEQYF.

This clonotype was found many times. V is TRBV12-3 or TRBV12-4 and J is TRBJ2-3; TRBD2 agrees at 11 bases. The CDR3 runs to 12 residues. Trimming cost V 5 bases and J 14 bases; bases outside gene matches: 6. The CDR3 coding sequence is TGTGCCAGCAGTCTCCTAGCGGGGGGTGTGTATTTT. This encodes CASSLLAGGVYF.

Many counts were recorded for this clonotype. The gene calls are TRBV28 and TRBJ2-5; 9 positions match TRBD1. This CDR3 has 16 residues. Germline lookup yields CDR1 MDHEN and CDR2 SYDVKM. Losses at the gene ends were 6 bases for V and 4 bases for J; bases not matched to a gene: 12. CDR3 protein: CASSLETGGLAETQYF. In nucleotides, the CDR3 is TGTGCCAGCAGCTTAGAGACAGGGGGTCTCGCAGAGACCCAGTACTTC.

This clonotype was counted at least ten times. The rearrangement uses TRBV15 and TRBJ2-3; D gene uncertain. V gave up 0 bases and J gave up 2 bases, with 12 bases separating them. CDR3 length equals 16 residues. Per germline, CDR1 LNHNV and CDR2 YYDKDF (reference sequence). CDR3: CATSRDQATYTDTQYF. DNA for the CDR3: TGTGCCACCAGCAGAGATCAGGCTACTTACACAGATACGCAGTATTTT. The entire variable domain, with the rest obtained from reference TRBV15 and TRBJ2-3, is as follows: DAMVIQNPRYQVTQFGKPVTLSCSQTLNHNVMYWYQQKSSQAPKLLFHYYDKDFNNEADTPDNFQSRRPNTSFCFLDIRSPGLGDTAMYLCATSRDQATYTDTQYFGPGTRLTVL.

V usage is TRBV11-2 and J usage is TRBJ2-2, with TRBD2 matching 9 bases. V shed 10 bases, J shed 0 bases, and the junction held 15 bases outside the gene matches. This CDR3 has 18 amino acids. Germline V lookup: CDR1 SGHAT, CDR2 FQNNGV. CDR3 region: CATQHGSGGPSNTGELFF. CDR3 sequence (DNA): TGTGCCACCCAACATGGTAGCGGGGGCCCTTCGAACACCGGGGAGCTGTTTTTT.

The sample holds many counts of this clonotype. The V and J genes are TRBV6-1 and TRBJ2-1; tentative D call: TRBD2 (5 bases). CDR1 and CDR2 from the germline V gene are MNHNS and SASEGT. Trimming removed 8 bases from V and 7 bases from J, with 15 bases in between. The CDR3 has 13 residues. The CDR3, as DNA: TGTGCCAGCCTTATTCACGGGAAAAATGAGCAGTTCTTC. Its protein product is CASLIHGKNEQFF.

This clonotype was picked up many times. V is TRBV12-3 or TRBV12-4 and J is TRBJ2-7; D might be TRBD1 (5 bases). CDR3 length equals 12 residues. V was clipped by 6 bases and J by 3 bases, with 9 bases between them. The CDR3 sequence is CASRRQHYEQYF. CDR3 DNA sequence: TGTGCCAGCAGGCGACAGCACTACGAGCAGTACTTC.

This clonotype was seen many times. The rearrangement links TRBV6-2 or TRBV6-3 to TRBJ2-5; TRBD2 matches at 13 bases. CDR1 is MNHEY and CDR2 is SVGEGT in the germline V gene. After removal of 6 bases from V and 4 bases from J, the junction contained 17 bases not matched to a gene. The CDR3 consists of 19 residues. The CDR3 reads CASSLVGTSGEIGGETQYF. DNA for the CDR3: TGTGCCAGCAGCTTGGTGGGGACTAGCGGGGAAATCGGGGGAGAGACCCAGTACTTC.

This clonotype has ten or more counts. The chain recombines TRBV20-1 with TRBJ2-7, with a tentative D call TRBD2 (6 bases). Germline CDR1 and CDR2: DFQATT and SNEGSKA (reference sequence). V gave up 1 base and J gave up 6 bases, with 16 bases separating them. The length of the CDR3 is 14 residues. CDR3: CSARGGVWSREQYF. The DNA of the CDR3 is TGCAGTGCTAGAGGGGGGGTATGGAGCCGCGAGCAGTACTTC.